The 24 T cell receptor beta chains given below trace back to one sample, sequenced in a study of CD8+ T cells in alopecia areata. Sequencing templates came from extracted RNA that was reverse transcribed into cDNA. Sequencing was performed with immunoSEQ multiplex PCR; in TCRdb, only in-frame clones are kept and a portion is missing. Here the sample spans about 140,000 clones, 82% being singletons. The treatment is: oral pan-JAK inhibitor, 5-10 mg twice daily. The specimen was CD8+ T cells sorted from blood, collected at week 4, from a patient treated with tofacitinib. The receptors were sampled from a human donor with alopecia areata.

This clone showed up just once. V is TRBV4-1 and J is TRBJ2-3; 7 bases are shared with TRBD1. The CDR3 has 15 residues. Germline CDR1 is MGHRA and CDR2 is YSYEKL. The V gene end was trimmed by 0 bases and the J gene end by 4 bases; junction bases not matched to a gene: 4. The CDR3 DNA follows: TGCGCCAGCAGCCAAGAGCCGACAGGGTCAGATACGCAGTATTTT. Translated: CASSQEPTGSDTQYF.

The genes are TRBV27 and TRBJ2-5; TRBD1 aligns across 10 bases. CDR1 is MNHEY, CDR2 SMNVEV, per germline (reference sequence). With V trimmed by 7 bases and J by 2 bases, 1 base remained unmatched. This CDR3 contains 13 residues. The CDR3, as DNA: TGTGCCAGCAAGGGACAGGGGCAAGAGACCCAGTACTTC. It specifies CASKGQGQETQYF.

The chain uses TRBV5-6 and TRBJ2-1; D may be TRBD2 (6 bases). The CDR3 covers 15 residues. V was trimmed by 0 bases and J by 0 bases, leaving 7 bases between them. The germline V gene encodes CDR1 SGHDT and CDR2 YYEEEE. CDR3 coding DNA: TGTGCCAGCAGCTTGGGGGGAGGCTCCTACAATGAGCAGTTCTTC. It translates to CASSLGGGSYNEQFF.

The chain employs TRBV6-1 and TRBJ2-3; D may be TRBD2 (6 bases). Trimming cost V 5 bases and J 0 bases, with 12 bases left between them. Germline V CDR1 and CDR2: MNHNS, SASEGT. The CDR3 runs 15 residues. The CDR3 reads CASSPISGSTDTQYF. Here the CDR3 DNA reads TGTGCCAGCAGTCCAATTAGCGGAAGCACAGATACGCAGTATTTT.

The chain uses TRBV5-6 and TRBJ2-5; 14 bases map to TRBD2. The germline V gene encodes CDR1 SGHDT and CDR2 YYEEEE. CDR3 length equals 16 residues. V lost 1 base, J lost 4 bases, and 3 bases stayed unmatched. Written as DNA, the CDR3 is TGTGCCAGCAGCTTGCCGACTAGCGGGGGGGCAGAGACCCAGTACTTC. Its translation: CASSLPTSGGAETQYF.

The J gene is TRBJ2-1, the V gene TRBV30; TRBD2 matches 15 bases. CDR1 is GTSNPN and CDR2 is SVGIG in the germline V gene (reference sequence). The CDR3 is made up of 18 amino acids. Trimming took 2 bases from V and 2 from J; bases not matched to a gene: 7. The DNA of the CDR3 is TGTGCCTGGAGTTCCGGACTAGCGGGGGGGCACACCTACAATGAGCAGTTCTTC. Its protein is CAWSSGLAGGHTYNEQFF.

The rearrangement joins TRBV5-1 to TRBJ2-5; D is undetermined. Germline CDR1 is SGHRS and CDR2 is YFSETQ. V lost 1 base and J lost 0, with 10 bases in between. The CDR3 runs to 15 residues. This CDR3 is CASSLYETNQETQYF. CDR3 bases: TGCGCCAGCAGCTTGTACGAGACGAACCAAGAGACCCAGTACTTC.

The gene calls are TRBV4-3 and TRBJ2-3; D gene unclear. The germline V gene encodes CDR1 LGHNA and CDR2 YSLEER. The CDR3 spans 16 residues. Trimming cost V 0 bases and J 8 bases, with 18 bases left between them. CDR3 region: CASSQDRAPPPGTQYF. In DNA form, the CDR3 reads TGCGCCAGCAGCCAAGATAGGGCCCCGCCCCCGGGTACGCAGTATTTT.

A remark on this clone: Other DNA sequences in the same sample also yield this CDR3. The gene calls are TRBV19 and TRBJ2-1; D ambiguous. From germline, CDR1 is LNHDA and CDR2 SQIVND (reference sequence). The V and J ends lost 5 bases and 1 base respectively, with 12 bases between them. The CDR3 runs to 15 residues. The CDR3 is CASSLGVSSYNEQFF. CDR3 in DNA: TGTGCCAGTAGTCTAGGAGTTTCGTCCTACAATGAGCAGTTCTTC.

The chain joins TRBV4-1 to TRBJ2-1, with TRBD2 identical over 13 bases. The V gene end was trimmed by 6 bases and the J gene end by 8 bases; junction bases not matched to a gene: 7. The CDR3 has 15 amino acids. Germline lookup yields CDR1 MGHRA and CDR2 YSYEKL. In DNA form, the CDR3 reads TGCGCCAGCAGAGTACTAGCGGGGGGGCCGGATGAGCAGTTCTTC. Amino acid sequence: CASRVLAGGPDEQFF.

This clone appeared a few times. The chain recombines TRBV27 with TRBJ2-5; D is tentatively TRBD1 or TRBD2 (5 bases each). CDR1 is MNHEY, CDR2 SMNVEV, per germline (reference sequence). The CDR3 runs 16 residues. The V end was cut by 5 bases, the J end by 2 bases, with 18 bases between. The CDR3 DNA reads TGTGCCAGCAGTGCAGACCCAGGGTGGAGGCAAGAGACCCAGTACTTC. Protein sequence: CASSADPGWRQETQYF.

As concerns this clone: This sample also contains other DNA sequences that code for the same CDR3. The V call is TRBV27, the J call TRBJ2-7; D is uncertain. Per germline, CDR1 MNHEY and CDR2 SMNVEV (reference sequence). Deletions cut 6 bases from V and 4 bases from J, with 10 bases between. The CDR3 covers 12 residues. The CDR3 reads CASSLDGYEQYF. The CDR3 DNA is TGTGCCAGCAGCCTAGACGGTTACGAGCAGTACTTC.

V and J are TRBV5-1 and TRBJ1-6, with D maybe TRBD1 (6 bases). The CDR3 is 14 residues long. CDR1 is SGHRS and CDR2 is YFSETQ in the germline V gene. Trimming shortened V by 3 bases and J by 10 bases, and 14 bases separated the two germline ends. CDR3: CASSSDRLRSPLHF. The DNA for the CDR3 is TGCGCCAGCAGCTCCGACAGGTTGCGGTCACCCCTCCACTTT.

This chain links TRBV29-1 with TRBJ2-5, with TRBD1 identical over 11 bases. The germline CDR1 and CDR2 sequences are SQVTM and ANQGSEA. The CDR3 extends over 15 amino acids. J gave up 1 base and V 3 bases, and 4 bases lay outside the gene matches. The CDR3 region is CSVDEDRGPQETQYF. The CDR3 DNA follows: TGCAGCGTTGATGAGGACAGGGGGCCCCAAGAGACCCAGTACTTC.

This clone came up a few times. This rearrangement joins TRBV6-6 to TRBJ2-5; possibly TRBD1 for D (5 bases). CDR1 is MNHNY and CDR2 is SVGAGI in the germline V gene (reference sequence). CDR3 length: 15 amino acids. With 0 bases removed from V and 1 base from J, the gap between germline ends came to 9 bases. The CDR3 is CASSYSRTIQETQYF. The CDR3, as DNA: TGTGCCAGCAGTTACTCGAGGACAATCCAAGAGACCCAGTACTTC.

The rearrangement uses TRBV7-2 and TRBJ2-5; D is ambiguous. The germline V gene has CDR1 SGHTA and CDR2 FQGNSA. The CDR3 extends over 17 amino acids. Trimming took off 1 base at V and 5 bases at J, with 20 bases between the two ends. CDR3 in DNA: TGTGCCAGCAGCTTAGACAACACCTCTCCGAGGATTGAGACCCAGTACTTC. It is translated as CASSLDNTSPRIETQYF.

The V call is TRBV19, the J call TRBJ1-2, with D unclear. Germline lookup yields CDR1 LNHDA and CDR2 SQIVND (reference sequence). With 5 bases removed from V and 8 bases from J, the gap between germline ends came to 15 bases. The CDR3 consists of 13 residues. This CDR3 reads CASSLNRLEGYTF. As DNA, the CDR3 is TGTGCCAGTAGTCTAAATAGGTTGGAAGGCTACACCTTC.

The V gene is TRBV25-1, the J gene TRBJ2-3, with unresolved D. The CDR3 is 16 residues long. V lost 5 bases and J lost 2, with 17 bases in between. CDR1 is MGHDK, CDR2 SYGVNS, per germline. CDR3 in DNA: TGTGCCAGCAGTCCTCCGGGCAGGCACCTCACAGATACGCAGTATTTT. This gives the protein CASSPPGRHLTDTQYF.

This clone was detected a few times. CDR3 loop: CASSQDRTGEKLFF. CDR3 DNA: TGCGCCAGCAGCCAAGATCGGACAGGAGAAAAACTGTTTTTT. V gene TRBV4-3 combines with J gene TRBJ1-4, with 7 bases identical to TRBD1. Germline assignment: CDR1 LGHNA and CDR2 YSLEER. CDR3 length: 14 residues. V gave up 0 bases and J gave up 8 bases; unmatched junction bases: 3.

The rearrangement links TRBV5-4 to TRBJ2-1, with TRBD2 matching over 7 bases. The J segment lost 6 bases and the V segment lost 0 bases, leaving 6 bases of the junction unmatched. The CDR3 runs 15 residues. The germline CDR1 and CDR2 sequences are SGHNT and YYREEE (reference sequence). The CDR3 spells CASSLVGTTINEQFF. The CDR3 DNA reads as TGTGCCAGCAGCTTGGTGGGGACTACCATCAATGAGCAGTTCTTC. Variable domain in full (rest from reference TRBV5-4 and TRBJ2-1): ETGVTQSPTHLIKTRGQQVTLRCSSQSGHNTVSWYQQALGQGPQFIFQYYREEENGRGNFPPRFSGLQFPNYSSELNVNALELDDSALYLCASSLVGTTINEQFFGPGTRLTVL.

V gene TRBV13 combines with J gene TRBJ2-3; TRBD2 aligns across 14 bases. The CDR3 sequence is 15 residues long. V was clipped by 3 bases and J by 4 bases; unmatched bases: 0. Germline V lookup: CDR1 PRHDT, CDR2 FYEKMQ (reference sequence). The CDR3 coding sequence is TGTGCCAGCAGCTTGACTAGCGGGGGGGCAGATACGCAGTATTTT. Amino acids: CASSLTSGGADTQYF.

This clone appeared once. This chain links TRBV7-9 with TRBJ2-7, with unresolved D. Looked up from germline, CDR1 is SEHNR and CDR2 is FQNEAQ (reference sequence). The length of the CDR3 is 12 residues. V lost 1 base, J lost 6 bases, and 7 bases lay in between. The CDR3 coding sequence is TGTGCCAGCAGCTTAGGTGGTAGCGAGCAGTACTTC. Translation gives CASSLGGSEQYF.

The chain uses TRBV11-2 and TRBJ1-2; D possibly corresponds to TRBD1 (6 bases). Trimming removed 5 bases at V and 3 bases at J, with 13 bases between. The CDR3 is 14 amino acids. Germline V gene lookup returns CDR1 SGHAT and CDR2 FQNNGV. CDR3 sequence reads: CASSQDGQYYGYTF. For the CDR3, the DNA is TGTGCCAGCAGCCAAGATGGACAGTACTATGGCTACACCTTC.

In its sample, this clone was seen once. The chain uses TRBV5-1 and TRBJ2-1; TRBD2 agrees at 7 bases. With 7 bases clipped from V and 7 bases from J, the junction kept 11 bases outside the gene matches. CDR1 is SGHRS and CDR2 is YFSETQ in the germline V gene. The CDR3 totals 14 residues. The CDR3 nucleotides are TGCGCCAGCTTGGATCGGGGAGGGGCGAATGAGCAGTTCTTC. Protein sequence: CASLDRGGANEQFF.